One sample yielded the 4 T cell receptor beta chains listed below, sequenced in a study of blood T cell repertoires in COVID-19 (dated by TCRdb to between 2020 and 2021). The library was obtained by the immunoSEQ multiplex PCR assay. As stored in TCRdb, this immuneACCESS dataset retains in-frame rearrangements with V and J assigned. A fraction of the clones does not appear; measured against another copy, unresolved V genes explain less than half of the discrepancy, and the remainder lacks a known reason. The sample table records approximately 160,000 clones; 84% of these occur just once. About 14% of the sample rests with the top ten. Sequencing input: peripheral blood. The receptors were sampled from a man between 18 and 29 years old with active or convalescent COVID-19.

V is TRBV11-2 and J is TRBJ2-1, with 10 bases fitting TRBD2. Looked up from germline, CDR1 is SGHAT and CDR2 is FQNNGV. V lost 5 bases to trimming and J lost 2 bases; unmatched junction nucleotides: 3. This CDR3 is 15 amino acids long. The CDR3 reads CASSATSGAYNEQFF. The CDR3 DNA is TGTGCCAGCAGCGCAACTAGCGGGGCCTACAATGAGCAGTTCTTC.

CDR3 protein: CASSFQGISNQPQHF. The CDR3 DNA is TGTGCCAGCAGTTTCCAGGGGATTAGCAATCAGCCCCAGCATTTT. The chain has TRBV28 and TRBJ1-5; the D gene is possibly TRBD1 (6 bases). CDR1 and CDR2 from the germline V gene are MDHEN and SYDVKM. Trimming left V 3 bases short and J 0 bases short, with 9 bases between. This CDR3 is 15 amino acids long.

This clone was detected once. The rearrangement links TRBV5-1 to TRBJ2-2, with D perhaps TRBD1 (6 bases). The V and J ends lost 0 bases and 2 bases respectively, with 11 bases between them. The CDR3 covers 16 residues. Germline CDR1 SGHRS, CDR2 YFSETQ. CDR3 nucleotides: TGCGCCAGCAGCTTGGAGCAGGGGAGAAACACCGGGGAGCTGTTTTTT. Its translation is CASSLEQGRNTGELFF.

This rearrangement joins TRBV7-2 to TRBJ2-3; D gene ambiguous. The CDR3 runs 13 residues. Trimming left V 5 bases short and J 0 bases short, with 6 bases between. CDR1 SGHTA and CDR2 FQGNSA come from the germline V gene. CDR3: CASSPLSTDTQYF. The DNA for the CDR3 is TGTGCCAGCAGCCCTCTGAGCACAGATACGCAGTATTTT.